The source of this T cell receptor beta chain is a study of vaccination and CD4 T cells after COVID-19. An Oncomine TCR Beta short-read assay was used to sequence the DNA from cultured CD4+ T cells. TCRdb re-derived calls from the PCR reads in MiXCR, one entry per CDR3 protein. The sample has about 11,000 distinct CDR3 sequences; around 55% are singletons. On this clonotype: Its target is unknown.

Treatment denoted: roughly 10-day PBMC culture with coronavirus spike peptide pools or control peptides (ViraFEST assay). The CDR3 runs to 16 residues. Trimming took 1 base from V and 2 from J; bases not matched to a gene: 4. Looked up from germline, CDR1 is SGHVS and CDR2 is FQNEAQ. The chain couples TRBV7-8 to TRBJ2-3; 9 nucleotides match TRBD2. The TCR was taken from a human donor who had recovered from COVID-19. Sequenced input: CD4+ T cells from blood, cultured in vitro. In nucleotides, the CDR3 is TGTGCCAGCAGCTTAGTAGCGGGAGCGGTCACAGATACGCAGTATTTT. The encoded protein is CASSLVAGAVTDTQYF. The full variable domain, with the rest looked up from reference TRBV7-8 and TRBJ2-3, is GAGVSQSPRYKVAKRGQDVALRCDPISGHVSLFWYQQALGQGPEFLTYFQNEAQLDKSGLPSDRFFAERPEGSVSTLKIQRTQQEDSAVYLCASSLVAGAVTDTQYFGPGTRLTVL.